The clone carrying this T cell receptor beta chain was counted at least ten times. Preparing the TCRbeta library involved the use of unique molecular identifiers. TCRdb used MiXCR to reprocess the PCR reads, holding one entry per CDR3 protein. In the table there are over 150,000 distinct CDR3 sequences, approximately 7% of which are singletons. This record belongs to a study of T-cell reconstitution after alpha-beta-depleted transplantation in children. The CDR3 has 15 amino acids. Germline-derived CDR1 and CDR2 are DFQATT and SNEGSKA (reference sequence). V was pared by 3 bases and J by 3 bases, with 5 bases of the junction left unmatched.

The chain uses TRBV20-1 and TRBJ2-4, with 10 bases identical to TRBD2. Material: PBMCs from the stem cell graft donor, obtained from the stem cell graft. The source of this sequence is a human donor who donated a stem cell graft to a child with Wiskott-Aldrich syndrome. DNA of the CDR3: TGCAGTGCTAGCCCGGCTAGCGGGAGCAAAAACATTCAGTACTTC. The encoded protein is CSASPASGSKNIQYF.